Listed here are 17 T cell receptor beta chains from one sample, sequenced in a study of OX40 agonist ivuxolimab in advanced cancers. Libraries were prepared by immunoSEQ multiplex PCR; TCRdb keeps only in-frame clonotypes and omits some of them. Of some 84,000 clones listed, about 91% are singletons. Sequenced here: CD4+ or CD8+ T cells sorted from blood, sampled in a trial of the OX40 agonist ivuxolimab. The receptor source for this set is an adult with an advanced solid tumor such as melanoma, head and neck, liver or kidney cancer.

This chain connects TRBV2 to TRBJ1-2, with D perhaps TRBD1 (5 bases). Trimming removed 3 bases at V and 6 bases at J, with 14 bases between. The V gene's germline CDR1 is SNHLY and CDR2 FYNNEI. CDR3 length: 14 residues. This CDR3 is CASSDQGFKDGYTF. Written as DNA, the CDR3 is TGTGCCAGCAGTGATCAGGGATTTAAGGATGGCTACACCTTC. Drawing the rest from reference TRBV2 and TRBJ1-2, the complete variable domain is EPEVTQTPSHQVTQMGQEVILRCVPISNHLYFYWYRQILGQKVEFLVSFYNNEISEKSEIFDDQFSVERPDGSNFTLKIRSTKLEDSAMYFCASSDQGFKDGYTFGSGTRLTVV.

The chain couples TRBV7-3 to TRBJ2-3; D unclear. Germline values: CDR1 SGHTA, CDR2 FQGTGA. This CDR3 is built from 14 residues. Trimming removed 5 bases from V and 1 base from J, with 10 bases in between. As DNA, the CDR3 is TGTGCCAGCAGCCCCCAGCGTCGCACAGATACGCAGTATTTT. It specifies CASSPQRRTDTQYF. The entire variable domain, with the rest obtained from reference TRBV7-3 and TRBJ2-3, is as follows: GAGVSQTPSNKVTEKGKYVELRCDPISGHTALYWYRQSLGQGPEFLIYFQGTGAADDSGLPNDRFFAVRPEGSVSTLKIQRTERGDSAVYLCASSPQRRTDTQYFGPGTRLTVL.

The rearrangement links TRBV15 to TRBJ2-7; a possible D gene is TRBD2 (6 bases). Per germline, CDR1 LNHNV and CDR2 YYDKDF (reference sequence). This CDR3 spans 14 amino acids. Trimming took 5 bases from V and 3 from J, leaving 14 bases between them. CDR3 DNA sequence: TGTGCCACCAGCGGAGGGTACGTGGTCTACGAGCAGTACTTC. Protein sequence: CATSGGYVVYEQYF.

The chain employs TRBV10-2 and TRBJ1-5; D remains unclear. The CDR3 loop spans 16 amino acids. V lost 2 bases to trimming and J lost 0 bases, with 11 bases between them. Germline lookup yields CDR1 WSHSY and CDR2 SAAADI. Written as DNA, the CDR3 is TGCGCCAGCAGTGAGAGGGCAGAGTATAGCAATCAGCCCCAGCATTTT. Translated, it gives CASSERAEYSNQPQHF.

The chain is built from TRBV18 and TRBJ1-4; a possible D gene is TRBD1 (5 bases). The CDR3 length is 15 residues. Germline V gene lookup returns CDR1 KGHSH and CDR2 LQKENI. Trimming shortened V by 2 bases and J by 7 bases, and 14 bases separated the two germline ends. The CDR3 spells CASSPAQGRGEKLFF. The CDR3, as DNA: TGTGCCAGCTCACCAGCGCAGGGCCGCGGTGAAAAACTGTTTTTT.

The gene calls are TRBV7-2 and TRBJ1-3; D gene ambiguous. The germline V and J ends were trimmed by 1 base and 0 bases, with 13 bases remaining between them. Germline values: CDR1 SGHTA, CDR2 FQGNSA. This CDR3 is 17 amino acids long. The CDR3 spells CASSLGGILYSGNTIYF. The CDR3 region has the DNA TGTGCCAGCAGCTTAGGGGGAATCCTGTACTCTGGAAACACCATATATTTT.

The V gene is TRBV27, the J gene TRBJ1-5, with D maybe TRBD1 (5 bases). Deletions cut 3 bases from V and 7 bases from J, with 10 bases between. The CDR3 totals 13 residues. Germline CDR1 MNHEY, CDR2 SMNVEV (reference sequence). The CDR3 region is CASSFGGKQPQHF. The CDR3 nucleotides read TGTGCCAGCAGTTTCGGGGGTAAACAGCCCCAGCATTTT.

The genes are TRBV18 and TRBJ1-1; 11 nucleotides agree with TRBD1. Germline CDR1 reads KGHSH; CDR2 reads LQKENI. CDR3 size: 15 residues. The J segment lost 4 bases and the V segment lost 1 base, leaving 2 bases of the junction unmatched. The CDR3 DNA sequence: TGTGCCAGCTCACCACGCGGGACAGGGGGCACTGAAGCTTTCTTT. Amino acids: CASSPRGTGGTEAFF.

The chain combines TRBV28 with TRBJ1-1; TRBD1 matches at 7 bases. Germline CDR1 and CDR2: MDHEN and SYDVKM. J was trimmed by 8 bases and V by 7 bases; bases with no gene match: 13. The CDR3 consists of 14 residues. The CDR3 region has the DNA TGTGCCAGCACCTCGTCAGGGGGGCGCGGAGAAGCTTTCTTT. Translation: CASTSSGGRGEAFF.

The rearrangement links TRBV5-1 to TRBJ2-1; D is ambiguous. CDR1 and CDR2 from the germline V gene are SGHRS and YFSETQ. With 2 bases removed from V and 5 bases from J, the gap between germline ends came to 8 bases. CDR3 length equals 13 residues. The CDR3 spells CASSFGLHNEQFF. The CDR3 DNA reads TGCGCCAGCAGCTTTGGGCTGCACAATGAGCAGTTCTTC.

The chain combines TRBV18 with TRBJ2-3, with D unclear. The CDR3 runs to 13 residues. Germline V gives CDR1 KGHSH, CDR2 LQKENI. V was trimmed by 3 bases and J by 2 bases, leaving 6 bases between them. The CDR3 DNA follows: TGTGCCAGCTCACCCTCCGCCACAGATACGCAGTATTTT. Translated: CASSPSATDTQYF.

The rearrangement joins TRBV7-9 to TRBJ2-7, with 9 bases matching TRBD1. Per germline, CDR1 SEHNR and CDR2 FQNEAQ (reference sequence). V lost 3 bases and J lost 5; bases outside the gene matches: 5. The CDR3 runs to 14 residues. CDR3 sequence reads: CASSLGQGVDEQYF. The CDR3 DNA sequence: TGTGCCAGCAGCTTGGGACAGGGAGTCGACGAGCAGTACTTC.

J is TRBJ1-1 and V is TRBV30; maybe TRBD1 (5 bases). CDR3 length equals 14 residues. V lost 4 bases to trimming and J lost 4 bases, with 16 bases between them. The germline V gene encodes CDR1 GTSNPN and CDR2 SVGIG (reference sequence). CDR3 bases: TGTGCCTGGAACCGGGGGGGAGGTGCCACTGAAGCTTTCTTT. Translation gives CAWNRGGGATEAFF.

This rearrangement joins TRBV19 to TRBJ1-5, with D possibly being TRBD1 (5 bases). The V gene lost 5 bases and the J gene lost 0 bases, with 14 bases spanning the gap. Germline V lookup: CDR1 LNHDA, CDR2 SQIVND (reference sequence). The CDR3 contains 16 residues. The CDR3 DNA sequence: TGTGCCAGTAGTCGATTTTTGGGGGATAGCAATCAGCCCCAGCATTTT. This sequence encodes CASSRFLGDSNQPQHF. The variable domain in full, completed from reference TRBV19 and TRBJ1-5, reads DGGITQSPKYLFRKEGQNVTLSCEQNLNHDAMYWYRQDPGQGLRLIYYSQIVNDFQKGDIAEGYSVSREKKESFPLTVTSAQKNPTAFYLCASSRFLGDSNQPQHFGDGTRLSIL.

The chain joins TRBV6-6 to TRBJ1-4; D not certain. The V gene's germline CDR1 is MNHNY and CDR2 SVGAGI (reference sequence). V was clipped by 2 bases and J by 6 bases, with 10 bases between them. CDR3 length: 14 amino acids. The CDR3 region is CASSYEDPYEKLFF. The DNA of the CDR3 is TGTGCCAGCAGTTACGAGGACCCCTATGAAAAACTGTTTTTT.

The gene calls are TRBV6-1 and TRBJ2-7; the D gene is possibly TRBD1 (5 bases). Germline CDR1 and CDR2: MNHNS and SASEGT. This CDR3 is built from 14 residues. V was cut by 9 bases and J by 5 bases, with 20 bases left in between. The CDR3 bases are TGTGCCAGAGCGAATAGGCAGGGCATCGACGAGCAGTACGTC. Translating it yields CARANRQGIDEQYV.

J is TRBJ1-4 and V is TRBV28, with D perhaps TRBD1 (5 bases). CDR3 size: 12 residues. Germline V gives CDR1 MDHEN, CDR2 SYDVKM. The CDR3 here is CASGAPNEKLFF. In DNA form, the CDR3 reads TGTGCATCCGGGGCTCCTAATGAAAAACTGTTTTTT.